This T cell receptor beta chain was identified in a study of OX40 agonist ivuxolimab in advanced cancers. Looking at the study overall: The dose-escalation cohort had hepatocellular carcinoma, melanoma, renal cell or head and neck cancer.

The germline gives CDR1 SNHLY, CDR2 FYNNEI. The length of the CDR3 is 15 residues. Trimming shortened V by 5 bases and J by 2 bases, and 13 bases separated the two germline ends. The repertoire was sequenced with immunoSEQ multiplex PCR; TCRdb's copy has only in-frame clones and lacks some. The data contain about 120,000 clones, about 93% of them singletons. The sample in question was CD4+ or CD8+ T cells sorted from blood, obtained in a trial of the OX40 agonist ivuxolimab. V and J are TRBV2 and TRBJ1-3; tentatively, D is TRBD1 (5 bases). The TCR sequence derives from an adult with an advanced solid tumor such as melanoma, head and neck, liver or kidney cancer. CDR3 bases: TGTGCCAGCAGTCCACTGACAGTGACTGGAAACACCATATATTTT. It translates to CASSPLTVTGNTIYF.